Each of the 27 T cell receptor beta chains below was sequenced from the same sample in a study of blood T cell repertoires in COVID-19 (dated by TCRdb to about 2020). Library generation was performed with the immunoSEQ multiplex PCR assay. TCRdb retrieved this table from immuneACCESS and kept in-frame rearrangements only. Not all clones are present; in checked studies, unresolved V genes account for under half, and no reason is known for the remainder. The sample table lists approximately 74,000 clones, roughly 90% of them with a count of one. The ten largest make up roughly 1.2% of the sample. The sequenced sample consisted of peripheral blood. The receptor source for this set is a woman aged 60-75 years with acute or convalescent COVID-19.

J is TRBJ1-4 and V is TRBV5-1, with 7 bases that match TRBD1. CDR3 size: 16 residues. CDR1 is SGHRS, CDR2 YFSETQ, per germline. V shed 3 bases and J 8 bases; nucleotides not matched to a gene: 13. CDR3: CASSSLPGTAREKLFF. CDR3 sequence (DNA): TGCGCCAGCAGCTCGCTTCCCGGGACAGCTCGAGAAAAACTGTTTTTT.

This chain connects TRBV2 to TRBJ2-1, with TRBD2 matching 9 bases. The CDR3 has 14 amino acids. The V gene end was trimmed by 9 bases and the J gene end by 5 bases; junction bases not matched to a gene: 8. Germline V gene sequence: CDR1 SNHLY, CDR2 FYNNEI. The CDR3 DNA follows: TGTGCCAGACAGGGGCGGGAGGGCCACAATGAGCAGTTCTTC. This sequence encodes CARQGREGHNEQFF.

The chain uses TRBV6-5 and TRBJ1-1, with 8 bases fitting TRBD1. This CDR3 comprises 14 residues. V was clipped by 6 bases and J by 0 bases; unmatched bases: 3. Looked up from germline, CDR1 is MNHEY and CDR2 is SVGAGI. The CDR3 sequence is CASSGDRLNTEAFF. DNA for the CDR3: TGTGCCAGCAGCGGGGACAGGCTGAACACTGAAGCTTTCTTT.

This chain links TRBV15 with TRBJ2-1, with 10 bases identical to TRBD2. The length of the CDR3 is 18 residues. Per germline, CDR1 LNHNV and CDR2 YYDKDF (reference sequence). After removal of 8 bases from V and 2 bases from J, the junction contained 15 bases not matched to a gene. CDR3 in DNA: TGTGCCACCTCTAACCTAGCGGGGGCCCTGAATACCTACAATGAGCAGTTCTTC. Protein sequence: CATSNLAGALNTYNEQFF.

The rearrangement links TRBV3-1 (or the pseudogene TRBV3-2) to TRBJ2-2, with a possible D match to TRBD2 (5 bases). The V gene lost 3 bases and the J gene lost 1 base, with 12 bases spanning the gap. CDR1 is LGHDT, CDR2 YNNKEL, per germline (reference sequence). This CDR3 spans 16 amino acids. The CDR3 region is CASSHARALNTGELFF. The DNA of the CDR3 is TGTGCCAGCAGCCACGCGCGGGCGCTGAACACCGGGGAGCTGTTTTTT.

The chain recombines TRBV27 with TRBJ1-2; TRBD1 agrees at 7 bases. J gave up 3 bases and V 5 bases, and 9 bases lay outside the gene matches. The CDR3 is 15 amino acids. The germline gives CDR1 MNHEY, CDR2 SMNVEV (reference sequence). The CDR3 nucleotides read TGTGCCAGCAGTCCTTCGACAGGGTGGGACTATGGCTACACCTTC. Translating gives CASSPSTGWDYGYTF.

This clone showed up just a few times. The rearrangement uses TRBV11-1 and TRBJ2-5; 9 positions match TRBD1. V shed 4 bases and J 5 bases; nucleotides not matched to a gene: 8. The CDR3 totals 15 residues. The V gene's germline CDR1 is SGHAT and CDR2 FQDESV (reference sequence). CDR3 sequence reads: CASSSDRGGLETQYF. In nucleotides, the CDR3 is TGTGCCAGCAGCTCTGACAGGGGGGGGTTGGAGACCCAGTACTTC.

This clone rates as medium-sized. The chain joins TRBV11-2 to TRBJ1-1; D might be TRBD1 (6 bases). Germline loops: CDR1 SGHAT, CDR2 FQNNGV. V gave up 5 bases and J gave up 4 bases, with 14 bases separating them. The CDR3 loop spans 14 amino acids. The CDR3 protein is CASSPARDTTEAFF. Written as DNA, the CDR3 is TGTGCCAGCAGCCCCGCCCGGGACACCACTGAAGCTTTCTTT.

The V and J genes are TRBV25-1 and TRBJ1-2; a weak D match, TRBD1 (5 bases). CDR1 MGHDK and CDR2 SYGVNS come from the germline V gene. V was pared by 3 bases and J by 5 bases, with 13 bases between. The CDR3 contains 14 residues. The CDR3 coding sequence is TGTGCCAGCAGTGACCGCGGGACGGTTTATGGCTACACCTTC. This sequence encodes CASSDRGTVYGYTF.

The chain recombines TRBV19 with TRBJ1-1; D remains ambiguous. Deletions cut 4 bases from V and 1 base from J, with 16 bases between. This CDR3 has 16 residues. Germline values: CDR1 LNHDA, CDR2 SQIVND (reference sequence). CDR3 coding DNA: TGTGCCAGTAGTAACAGCTACGCGCAAAGGAACACTGAAGCTTTCTTT. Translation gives CASSNSYAQRNTEAFF.

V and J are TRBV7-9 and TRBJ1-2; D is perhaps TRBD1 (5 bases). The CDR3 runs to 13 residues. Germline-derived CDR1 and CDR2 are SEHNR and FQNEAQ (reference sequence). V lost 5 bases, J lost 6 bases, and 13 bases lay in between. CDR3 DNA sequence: TGTGCCAGCAGCCATACAGGATTCAATGGCTACACCTTC. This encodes CASSHTGFNGYTF.

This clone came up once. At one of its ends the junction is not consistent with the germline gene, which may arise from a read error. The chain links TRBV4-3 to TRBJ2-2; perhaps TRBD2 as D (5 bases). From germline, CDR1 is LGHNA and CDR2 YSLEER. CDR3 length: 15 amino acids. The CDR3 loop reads CASSPVRGNAGELFF. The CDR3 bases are TGCGCCAGCAGCCCAGTACGAGGGAACGCCGGGGAGCTGTTTTTT.

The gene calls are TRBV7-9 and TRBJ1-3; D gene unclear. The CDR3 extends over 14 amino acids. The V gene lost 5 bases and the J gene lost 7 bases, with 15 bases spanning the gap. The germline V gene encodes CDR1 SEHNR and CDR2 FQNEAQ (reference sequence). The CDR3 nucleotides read TGTGCCAGCAGCCCCGTACAAAGCGGGAACACCATATATTTT. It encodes CASSPVQSGNTIYF.

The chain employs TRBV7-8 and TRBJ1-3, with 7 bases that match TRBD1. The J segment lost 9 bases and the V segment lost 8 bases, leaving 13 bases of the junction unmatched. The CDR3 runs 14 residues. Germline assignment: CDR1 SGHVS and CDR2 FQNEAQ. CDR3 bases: TGTGCCAGCGTCGCCGACAGGGTCTTGAGCACCATATATTTT. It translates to CASVADRVLSTIYF.

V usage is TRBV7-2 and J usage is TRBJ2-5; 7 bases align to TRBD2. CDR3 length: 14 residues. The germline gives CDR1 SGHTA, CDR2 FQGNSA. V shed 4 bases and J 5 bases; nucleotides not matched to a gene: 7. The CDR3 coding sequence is TGTGCCAGCAGCTCTTACGGGGGGAGGGAGACCCAGTACTTC. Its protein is CASSSYGGRETQYF.

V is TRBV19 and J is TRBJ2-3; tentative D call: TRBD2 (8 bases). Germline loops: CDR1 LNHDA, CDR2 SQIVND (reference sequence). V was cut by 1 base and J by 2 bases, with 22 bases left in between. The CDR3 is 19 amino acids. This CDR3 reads CASSIGQGVGTRLTDTQYF. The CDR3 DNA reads TGTGCCAGTAGTATAGGGCAGGGGGTAGGGACTAGGCTCACAGATACGCAGTATTTT.

CDR3 sequence reads: CASMEGAGYIQYF. The CDR3 DNA sequence: TGTGCCAGCATGGAGGGGGCGGGTTACATTCAGTACTTC. This chain links TRBV2 with TRBJ2-4, with a possible D match to TRBD1 (7 bases). Trimming took off 7 bases at V and 8 bases at J, with 15 bases between the two ends. The length of the CDR3 is 13 residues. Germline V gene data show CDR1 as SNHLY and CDR2 as FYNNEI.

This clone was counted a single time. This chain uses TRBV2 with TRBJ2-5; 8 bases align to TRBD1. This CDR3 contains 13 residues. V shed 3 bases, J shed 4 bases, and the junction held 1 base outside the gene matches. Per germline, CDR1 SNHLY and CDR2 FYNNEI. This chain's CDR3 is CASSEDRAETQYF. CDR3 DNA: TGTGCCAGCAGTGAGGACAGGGCAGAGACCCAGTACTTC.

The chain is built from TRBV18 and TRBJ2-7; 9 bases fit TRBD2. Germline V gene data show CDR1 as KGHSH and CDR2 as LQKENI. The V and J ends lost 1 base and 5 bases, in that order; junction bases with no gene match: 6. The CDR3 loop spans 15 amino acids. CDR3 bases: TGTGCCAGCTCACCACTAGCGGGAGCGGATAACGAGCAGTACGTC. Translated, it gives CASSPLAGADNEQYV.

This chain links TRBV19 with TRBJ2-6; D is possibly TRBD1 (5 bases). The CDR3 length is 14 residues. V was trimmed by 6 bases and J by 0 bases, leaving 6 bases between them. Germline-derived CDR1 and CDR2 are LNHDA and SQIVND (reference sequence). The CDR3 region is CASRDNSGANVLTF. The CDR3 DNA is TGTGCCAGTAGGGACAACTCTGGGGCCAACGTCCTGACTTTC.

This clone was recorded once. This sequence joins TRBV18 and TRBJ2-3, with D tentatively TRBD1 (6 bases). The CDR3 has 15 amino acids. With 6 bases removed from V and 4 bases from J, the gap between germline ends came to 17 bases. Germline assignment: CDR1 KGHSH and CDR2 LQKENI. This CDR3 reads CASSIGTGIADTQYF. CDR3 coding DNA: TGTGCCAGCTCGATTGGAACAGGGATTGCAGATACGCAGTATTTT.

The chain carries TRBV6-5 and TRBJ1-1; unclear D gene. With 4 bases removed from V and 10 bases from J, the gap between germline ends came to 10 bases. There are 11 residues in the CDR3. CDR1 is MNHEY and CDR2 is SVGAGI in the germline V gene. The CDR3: CASSSPSGAFF. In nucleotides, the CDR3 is TGTGCCAGCAGTTCCCCCTCCGGAGCTTTCTTT.

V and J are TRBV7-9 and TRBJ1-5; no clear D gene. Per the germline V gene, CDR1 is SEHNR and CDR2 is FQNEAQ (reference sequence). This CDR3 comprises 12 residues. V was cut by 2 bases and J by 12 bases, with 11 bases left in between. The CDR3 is CASSLINEHQHF. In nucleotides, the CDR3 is TGTGCCAGCAGCTTAATAAACGAACACCAGCATTTT.

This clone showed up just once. The CDR3 region has the DNA TGTGCCAGCAGCTTGGGAGACCGGGGGGAATCAGCTTTCTTT. This sequence encodes CASSLGDRGESAFF. The gene calls are TRBV13 and TRBJ1-1, with D possibly being TRBD1 (5 bases). CDR3 length: 14 residues. Germline CDR1 and CDR2: PRHDT and FYEKMQ (reference sequence). V was cut by 3 bases and J by 10 bases, with 18 bases left in between.

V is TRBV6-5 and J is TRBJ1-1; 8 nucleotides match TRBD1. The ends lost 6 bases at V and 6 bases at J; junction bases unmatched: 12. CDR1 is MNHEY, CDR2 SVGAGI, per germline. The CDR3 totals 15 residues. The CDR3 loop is CASSSLGGRGPEAFF. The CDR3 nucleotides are TGTGCCAGCAGCTCCCTCGGCGGCAGGGGGCCTGAAGCTTTCTTT.

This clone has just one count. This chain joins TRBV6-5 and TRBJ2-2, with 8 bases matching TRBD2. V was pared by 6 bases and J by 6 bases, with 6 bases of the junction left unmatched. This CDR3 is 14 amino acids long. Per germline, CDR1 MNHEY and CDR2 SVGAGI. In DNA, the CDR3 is TGTGCCAGCAGCCCCGGGGGGGTGGCCGGGGAGCTGTTTTTT. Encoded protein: CASSPGGVAGELFF.

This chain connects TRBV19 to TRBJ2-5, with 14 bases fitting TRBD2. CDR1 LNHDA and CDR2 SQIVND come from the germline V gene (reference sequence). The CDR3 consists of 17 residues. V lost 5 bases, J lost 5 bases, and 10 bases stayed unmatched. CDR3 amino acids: CASSSRRLAGGRETQYF. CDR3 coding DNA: TGTGCCAGTAGTTCGCGCCGACTAGCGGGAGGGCGGGAGACCCAGTACTTC.